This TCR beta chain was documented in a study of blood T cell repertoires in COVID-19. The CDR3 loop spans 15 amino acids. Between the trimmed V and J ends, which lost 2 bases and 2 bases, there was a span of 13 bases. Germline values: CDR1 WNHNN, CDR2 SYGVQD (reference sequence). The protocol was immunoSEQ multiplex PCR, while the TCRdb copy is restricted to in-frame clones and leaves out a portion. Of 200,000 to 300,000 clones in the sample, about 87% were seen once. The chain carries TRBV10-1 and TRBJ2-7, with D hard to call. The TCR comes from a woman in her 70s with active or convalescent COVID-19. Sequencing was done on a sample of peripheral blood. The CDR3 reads CASSEGGQPTYEQYF. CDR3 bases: TGCGCCAGCAGTGAGGGCGGCCAGCCTACCTACGAGCAGTACTTC.